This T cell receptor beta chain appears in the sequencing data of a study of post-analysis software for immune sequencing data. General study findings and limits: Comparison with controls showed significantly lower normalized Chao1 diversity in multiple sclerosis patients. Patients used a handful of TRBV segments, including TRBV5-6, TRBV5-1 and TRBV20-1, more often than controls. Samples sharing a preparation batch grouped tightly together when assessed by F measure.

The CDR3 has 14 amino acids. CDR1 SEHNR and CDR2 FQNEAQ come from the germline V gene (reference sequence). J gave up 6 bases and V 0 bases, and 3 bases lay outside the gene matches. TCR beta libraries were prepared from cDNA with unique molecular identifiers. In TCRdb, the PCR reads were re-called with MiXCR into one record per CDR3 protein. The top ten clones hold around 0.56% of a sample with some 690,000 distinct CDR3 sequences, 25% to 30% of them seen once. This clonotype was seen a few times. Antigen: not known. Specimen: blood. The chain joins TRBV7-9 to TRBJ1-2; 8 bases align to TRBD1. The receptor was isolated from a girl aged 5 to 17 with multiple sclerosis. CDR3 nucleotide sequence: TGTGCCAGCAGCTTAGCCGACAGGGGAAATGGCTACACCTTC. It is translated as CASSLADRGNGYTF. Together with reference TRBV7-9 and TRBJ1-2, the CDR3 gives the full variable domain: DTGVSQNPRHKITKRGQNVTFRCDPISEHNRLYWYRQTLGQGPEFLTYFQNEAQLEKSRLLSDRFSAERPKGSFSTLEIQRTEQGDSAMYLCASSLADRGNGYTFGSGTRLTVV.